The 23 T cell receptor beta chains given below trace back to one sample, sequenced in a study of CD4 T cells in relation to SARS-CoV-2 and coronaviruses. Sequencing was performed with immunoSEQ multiplex PCR; in TCRdb, only in-frame clones are kept and a portion is missing. The table lists tens of thousands of clones, approximately 82% of them singletons, with 29% in the top ten. Their target antigens are unknown. Unexposed donor CD4+ T cells date from about 2011-2018, before the COVID-19 pandemic. The cells were cultured for about ten days before CD4+ T cells were isolated. The material sequenced was CD4+ T cells from PBMCs, cultured in vitro. These receptors were taken from a human donor in good health.

Only a few counts were recorded for this clone. The rearrangement links TRBV10-3 to TRBJ2-5; D not resolved. The germline CDR1 and CDR2 sequences are ENHRY and SYGVKD. This CDR3 spans 13 amino acids. V lost 3 bases to trimming and J lost 2 bases, with 7 bases between them. CDR3 sequence reads: CAISEPRQETQYF. CDR3 sequence (DNA): TGTGCCATCAGTGAACCGAGACAAGAGACCCAGTACTTC.

The CDR3 DNA reads TGTGCCAGCAGTTACTCGGGGGGGAGTAGCACTGAAGCTTTCTTT. It is translated as CASSYSGGSSTEAFF. The V and J genes are TRBV6-5 and TRBJ1-1; D is perhaps TRBD1 (5 bases). Trimming pared 0 bases from V and 4 bases from J, leaving 12 bases between. The CDR3 spans 15 residues. Looked up from germline, CDR1 is MNHEY and CDR2 is SVGAGI.

This clone was recorded a few times. The V gene is TRBV2, the J gene TRBJ1-5, with 9 bases aligning to TRBD1. Germline CDR1 is SNHLY and CDR2 is FYNNEI. The V gene end was trimmed by 6 bases and the J gene end by 7 bases; junction bases not matched to a gene: 7. The length of the CDR3 is 14 residues. The CDR3 here is CASSLGTGRQPQHF. CDR3 coding DNA: TGTGCCAGCAGCCTCGGGACAGGGAGGCAGCCCCAGCATTTT.

This sequence joins TRBV28 and TRBJ2-1, with a weak D call TRBD2 (5 bases). The germline V gene encodes CDR1 MDHEN and CDR2 SYDVKM. V shed 5 bases and J shed 8 bases, with 25 bases lying between them. The CDR3 totals 17 residues. The CDR3 DNA sequence: TGTGCCAGCAGTGGAAAAGGACTGTCTTCTCTTTCCCATGAGCAGTTCTTC. Residues: CASSGKGLSSLSHEQFF.

This clone was observed a handful of times. The V and J genes are TRBV2 and TRBJ1-2; 9 nucleotides align to TRBD1. With 6 bases clipped from V and 8 bases from J, the junction kept 7 bases outside the gene matches. From germline, CDR1 is SNHLY and CDR2 FYNNEI. The CDR3 is made up of 13 amino acids. CDR3 bases: TGTGCCAGCAGCGGGACAGGGAGGTCCGGCTACACCTTC. Its protein is CASSGTGRSGYTF.

CDR3 region: CASRSVGFSAEAFF. CDR3 DNA sequence: TGTGCCAGCAGGTCCGTTGGGTTTTCGGCTGAAGCTTTCTTT. This chain links TRBV27 with TRBJ1-1; D not certain. The CDR3 totals 14 residues. Germline V gives CDR1 MNHEY, CDR2 SMNVEV (reference sequence). V lost 6 bases to trimming and J lost 6 bases, with 17 bases between them.

On this clone: One end of the junction varies from germline; a read error may be responsible. DNA of the CDR3: TGTGCCAGCAGTCAAGCCCAAAATAATTCACCCCTCCACTTT. Translation: CASSQAQNNSPLHF. V gene TRBV6-1 combines with J gene TRBJ1-6; no clear D. Germline V CDR1 and CDR2: MNHNS, SASEGT. This CDR3 has 14 amino acids.

The chain has TRBV19 and TRBJ1-5; 9 bases are shared with TRBD1. Germline values: CDR1 LNHDA, CDR2 SQIVND (reference sequence). There are 16 residues in the CDR3. J was trimmed by 7 bases and V by 10 bases; bases with no gene match: 17. The CDR3 DNA follows: TGTGCCACCAGTGCCCCGAAGGGACAGGGCCGGCAGCCCCAGCATTTT. Its protein is CATSAPKGQGRQPQHF.

The V gene is TRBV28, the J gene TRBJ1-4; 7 bases map to TRBD1. Germline values: CDR1 MDHEN, CDR2 SYDVKM. J gave up 4 bases and V 4 bases, and 3 bases lay outside the gene matches. The CDR3 consists of 14 residues. In nucleotides, the CDR3 is TGTGCCAGCAGTTCGGGACAGATTAATGAAAAACTGTTTTTT. The encoded protein is CASSSGQINEKLFF. Variable domain in full (rest from reference TRBV28 and TRBJ1-4): DVKVTQSSRYLVKRTGEKVFLECVQDMDHENMFWYRQDPGLGLRLIYFSYDVKMKEKGDIPEGYSVSREKKERFSLILESASTNQTSMYLCASSSGQINEKLFFGSGTQLSVL.

As concerns this clone: Other DNA sequences in the sample encode the same CDR3. This rearrangement joins TRBV5-1 to TRBJ2-7; D call uncertain. CDR3 length: 16 amino acids. Trimming stripped 0 bases from V and 0 bases from J, with 13 bases between. In germline, CDR1 is SGHRS, CDR2 YFSETQ. The chain's CDR3 is CASSLGLGTSSYEQYF. Here the CDR3 DNA reads TGCGCCAGCAGCTTGGGTCTCGGAACATCCTCCTACGAGCAGTACTTC.

This clone was observed a few times. The V gene is TRBV10-3, the J gene TRBJ2-3; 12 nucleotides agree with TRBD2. This CDR3 spans 17 amino acids. Germline values: CDR1 ENHRY, CDR2 SYGVKD. With 7 bases clipped from V and 2 bases from J, the junction kept 10 bases outside the gene matches. The CDR3 region has the DNA TGTGCCATCACCCAAGAGACTAGCGGGAGTGCCACAGATACGCAGTATTTT. This codes for CAITQETSGSATDTQYF.

This clone was seen a single time. The genes are TRBV20-1 and TRBJ2-3; D is unresolved. Germline CDR1 and CDR2: DFQATT and SNEGSKA (reference sequence). CDR3 length: 11 amino acids. V dropped 0 bases and J dropped 6 bases, with 4 bases sitting between them. CDR3 nucleotides: TGCAGTGCTAGAGATTTCGATACGCAGTATTTT. Encoded protein: CSARDFDTQYF.

V usage is TRBV3-1 (or the pseudogene TRBV3-2) and J usage is TRBJ2-1, with TRBD2 matching 9 bases. J gave up 6 bases and V 3 bases, and 6 bases lay outside the gene matches. The CDR3 runs 15 residues. Germline CDR1 LGHDT, CDR2 YNNKEL (reference sequence). The CDR3 is CASSQGAGGRNEQFF. The CDR3 DNA follows: TGTGCCAGCAGCCAGGGGGCGGGAGGGCGCAATGAGCAGTTCTTC.

This sequence joins TRBV7-8 and TRBJ2-7, with 8 bases identical to TRBD2. The CDR3 is 14 amino acids. The V segment lost 1 base and the J segment 5 bases; nucleotides outside the gene matches: 4. Germline-derived CDR1 and CDR2 are SGHVS and FQNEAQ. CDR3 sequence reads: CASSLGTSFHEQYF. The CDR3 DNA is TGTGCCAGCAGCTTAGGGACTAGCTTCCACGAGCAGTACTTC.

The chain couples TRBV19 to TRBJ1-5; D might be TRBD1 (6 bases). Germline V CDR1 and CDR2: LNHDA, SQIVND (reference sequence). Trimming cost V 0 bases and J 2 bases, with 8 bases left between them. The CDR3 totals 15 residues. The CDR3 loop is CASSIEQGGNQPQHF. Written as DNA, the CDR3 is TGTGCCAGTAGTATAGAACAGGGAGGCAATCAGCCCCAGCATTTT. The whole variable domain, filled in from reference TRBV19 and TRBJ1-5, reads DGGITQSPKYLFRKEGQNVTLSCEQNLNHDAMYWYRQDPGQGLRLIYYSQIVNDFQKGDIAEGYSVSREKKESFPLTVTSAQKNPTAFYLCASSIEQGGNQPQHFGDGTRLSIL.

This rearrangement joins TRBV21-1 to TRBJ1-1. TRBV21-1 is labeled a pseudogene. This CDR3 comprises 13 residues. This CDR3 is CASRPRPNTEAFF. The DNA of the CDR3 is TGTGCCAGCAGGCCAAGACCGAACACTGAAGCTTTCTTT.

There are a few counts of this clone. This rearrangement joins TRBV4-2 to TRBJ2-4; a weak D match, TRBD2 (5 bases). This CDR3 has 16 amino acids. V dropped 3 bases and J dropped 0 bases, with 12 bases sitting between them. Germline V gene data show CDR1 as LGHNA and CDR2 as YNFKEQ. CDR3 amino acids: CASSQEDSSAKNIQYF. The CDR3 DNA reads as TGTGCCAGCAGCCAGGAGGACTCTTCAGCCAAAAACATTCAGTACTTC.

This chain links TRBV30 with TRBJ1-2; weak D call: TRBD1 (6 bases). The germline CDR1 and CDR2 sequences are GTSNPN and SVGIG (reference sequence). The CDR3 is 16 residues long. Trimming shortened V by 2 bases and J by 4 bases, and 20 bases separated the two germline ends. CDR3 nucleotide sequence: TGTGCCTGGAGTACCCCCGGGACACGGCAGGGCTATGGCTACACCTTC. Translating it yields CAWSTPGTRQGYGYTF.

The chain uses TRBV7-9 and TRBJ1-1; 7 bases map to TRBD1. The CDR3 runs 15 residues. V was clipped by 5 bases and J by 1 base; unmatched bases: 7. CDR1 is SEHNR, CDR2 FQNEAQ, per germline (reference sequence). The CDR3, as DNA: TGTGCCAGCAGCGTCTCAGGGGGGAGGAACACTGAAGCTTTCTTT. This codes for CASSVSGGRNTEAFF.

The chain has TRBV6-5 and TRBJ2-1; TRBD2 matches 7 bases. V shed 0 bases and J 8 bases; nucleotides not matched to a gene: 7. The CDR3 is 15 residues long. Germline CDR1 MNHEY, CDR2 SVGAGI. In nucleotides, the CDR3 is TGTGCCAGCAGTTACTCGCGGGAGTCGATTTATGAGCAGTTCTTC. Translating it yields CASSYSRESIYEQFF.

The chain employs TRBV9 and TRBJ1-2; a possible D gene is TRBD1 (5 bases). V lost 4 bases, J lost 0 bases, and 13 bases lay in between. Germline lookup yields CDR1 SGDLS and CDR2 YYNGEE. The CDR3 loop spans 15 amino acids. Written as DNA, the CDR3 is TGTGCCAGCAGCCCCCTCAGGGCTTCTAACTATGGCTACACCTTC. This sequence encodes CASSPLRASNYGYTF.

V usage is TRBV6-1 and J usage is TRBJ2-2, with 9 positions matching TRBD1. The V gene's germline CDR1 is MNHNS and CDR2 SASEGT. CDR3 size: 14 residues. The J segment lost 3 bases and the V segment lost 8 bases, leaving 4 bases of the junction unmatched. The CDR3 loop reads CASAWTGDTGELFF. As DNA, the CDR3 is TGTGCCAGCGCCTGGACAGGGGACACCGGGGAGCTGTTTTTT.

The genes are TRBV10-2 and TRBJ2-2; D might be TRBD2 (5 bases). The V end was cut by 8 bases, the J end by 6 bases, with 13 bases between. The CDR3 runs 13 residues. Germline CDR1 reads WSHSY; CDR2 reads SAAADI. The CDR3 region has the DNA TGCGCCAGCGCTAACATGCGGGCCGGGGAGCTGTTTTTT. It specifies CASANMRAGELFF.